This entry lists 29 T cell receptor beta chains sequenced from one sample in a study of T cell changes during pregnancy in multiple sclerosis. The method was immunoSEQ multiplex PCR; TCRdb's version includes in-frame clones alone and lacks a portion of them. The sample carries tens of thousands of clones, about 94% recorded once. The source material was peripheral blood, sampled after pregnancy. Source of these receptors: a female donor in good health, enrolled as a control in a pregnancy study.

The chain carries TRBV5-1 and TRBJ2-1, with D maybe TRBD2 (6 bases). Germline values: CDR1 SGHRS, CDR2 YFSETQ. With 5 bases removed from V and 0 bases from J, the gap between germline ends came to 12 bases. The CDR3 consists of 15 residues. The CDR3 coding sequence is TGCGCCAGCAGTTTTTTCGGGAGCTCCTACAATGAGCAGTTCTTC. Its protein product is CASSFFGSSYNEQFF.

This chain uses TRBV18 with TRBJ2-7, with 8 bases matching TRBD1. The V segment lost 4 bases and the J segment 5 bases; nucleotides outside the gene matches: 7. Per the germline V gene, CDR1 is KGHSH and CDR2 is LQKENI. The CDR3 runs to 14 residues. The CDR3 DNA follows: TGTGCCAGCTCACTCGGGCGGACAGGGAACGAGCAGTACTTC. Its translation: CASSLGRTGNEQYF.

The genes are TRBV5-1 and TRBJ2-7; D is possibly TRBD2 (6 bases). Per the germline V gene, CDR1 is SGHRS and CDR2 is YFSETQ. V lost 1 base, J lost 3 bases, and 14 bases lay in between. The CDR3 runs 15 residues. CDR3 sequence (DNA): TGCGCCAGCAGCTTGATCGGGGACTCCGTCTACGAGCAGTACTTC. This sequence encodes CASSLIGDSVYEQYF. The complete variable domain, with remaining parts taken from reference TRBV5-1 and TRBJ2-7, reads KAGVTQTPRYLIKTRGQQVTLSCSPISGHRSVSWYQQTPGQGLQFLFEYFSETQRNKGNFPGRFSGRQFSNSRSEMNVSTLELGDSALYLCASSLIGDSVYEQYFGPGTRLTVT.

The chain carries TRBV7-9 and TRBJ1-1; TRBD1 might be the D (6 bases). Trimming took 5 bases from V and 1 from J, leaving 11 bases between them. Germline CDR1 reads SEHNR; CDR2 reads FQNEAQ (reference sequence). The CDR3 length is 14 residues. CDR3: CASSRQTGNTEAFF. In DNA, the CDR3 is TGTGCCAGCAGCCGCCAGACAGGGAACACTGAAGCTTTCTTT.

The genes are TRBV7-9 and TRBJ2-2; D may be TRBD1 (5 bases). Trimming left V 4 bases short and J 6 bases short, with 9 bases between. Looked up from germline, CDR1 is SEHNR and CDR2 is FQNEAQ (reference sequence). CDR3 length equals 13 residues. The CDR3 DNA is TGTGCCAGCAGCTCCTCAGGGTCCGGGGAGCTGTTTTTT. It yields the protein CASSSSGSGELFF.

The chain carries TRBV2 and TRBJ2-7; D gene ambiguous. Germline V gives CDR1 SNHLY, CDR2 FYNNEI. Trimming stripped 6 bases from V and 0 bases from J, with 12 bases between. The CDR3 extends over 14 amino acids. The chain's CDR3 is CASRDPGSSYEQYF. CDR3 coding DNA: TGTGCCAGCAGAGATCCCGGGTCCTCCTACGAGCAGTACTTC. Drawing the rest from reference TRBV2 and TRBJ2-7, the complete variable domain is EPEVTQTPSHQVTQMGQEVILRCVPISNHLYFYWYRQILGQKVEFLVSFYNNEISEKSEIFDDQFSVERPDGSNFTLKIRSTKLEDSAMYFCASRDPGSSYEQYFGPGTRLTVT.

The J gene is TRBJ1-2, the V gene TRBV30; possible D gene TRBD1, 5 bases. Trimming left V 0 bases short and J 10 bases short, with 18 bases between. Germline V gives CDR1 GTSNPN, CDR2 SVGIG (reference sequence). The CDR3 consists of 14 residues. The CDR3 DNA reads TGTGCCTGGAGTGTACAACGAGGACACGGAAACTACACCTTC. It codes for CAWSVQRGHGNYTF.

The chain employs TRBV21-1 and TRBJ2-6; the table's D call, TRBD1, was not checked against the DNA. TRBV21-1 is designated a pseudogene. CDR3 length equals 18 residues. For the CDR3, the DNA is TGTGCCAGCAGCAAGACAGGGACCATATCCCCTGGGGCCAACGTCCTGACTTTC. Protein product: CASSKTGTISPGANVLTF.

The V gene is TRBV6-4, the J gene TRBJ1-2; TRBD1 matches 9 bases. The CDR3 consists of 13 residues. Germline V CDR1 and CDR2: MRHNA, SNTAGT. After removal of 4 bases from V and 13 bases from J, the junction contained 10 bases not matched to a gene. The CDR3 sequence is CASSGSDRGAVTF. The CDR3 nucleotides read TGTGCCAGCAGTGGCTCGGACAGGGGTGCGGTCACCTTC.

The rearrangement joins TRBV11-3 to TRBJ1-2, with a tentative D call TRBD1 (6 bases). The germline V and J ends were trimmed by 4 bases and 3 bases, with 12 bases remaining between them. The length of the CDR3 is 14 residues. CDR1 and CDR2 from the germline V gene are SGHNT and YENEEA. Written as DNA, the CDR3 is TGTGCCAGCAGCTCGCCGGCAGGGGACTATGGCTACACCTTC. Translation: CASSSPAGDYGYTF.

CDR3 protein: CASSPLGHGGGTEAFF. In DNA, the CDR3 is TGTGCCAGCAGCCCACTGGGACACGGGGGGGGCACTGAAGCTTTCTTT. The chain carries TRBV7-9 and TRBJ1-1, with D possibly matching TRBD1 (6 bases). V was cut by 5 bases and J by 4 bases, with 20 bases left in between. This CDR3 comprises 16 residues. Per the germline V gene, CDR1 is SEHNR and CDR2 is FQNEAQ (reference sequence).

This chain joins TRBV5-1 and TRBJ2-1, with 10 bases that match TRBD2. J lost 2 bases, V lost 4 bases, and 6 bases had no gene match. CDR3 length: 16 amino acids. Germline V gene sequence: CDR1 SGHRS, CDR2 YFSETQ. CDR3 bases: TGCGCCAGCAGCACCTTAGCGGGAGGACCCTACAATGAGCAGTTCTTC. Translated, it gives CASSTLAGGPYNEQFF.

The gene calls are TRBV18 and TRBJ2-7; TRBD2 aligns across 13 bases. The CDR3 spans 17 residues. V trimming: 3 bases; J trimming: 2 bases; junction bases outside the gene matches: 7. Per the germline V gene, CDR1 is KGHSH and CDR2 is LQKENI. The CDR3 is CASSPYPGLAGAYEQYF. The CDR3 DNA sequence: TGTGCCAGCTCACCCTACCCTGGACTAGCGGGGGCCTACGAGCAGTACTTC.

For the CDR3, the DNA is TGTGCCTGGAGTGGAGGGGGCGAGCAGTTCTTC. Protein: CAWSGGGEQFF. The rearrangement links TRBV30 to TRBJ2-1, with 7 bases identical to TRBD1. From germline, CDR1 is GTSNPN and CDR2 SVGIG (reference sequence). The CDR3 is made up of 11 amino acids. V trimming: 1 base; J trimming: 10 bases; junction bases outside the gene matches: 1.

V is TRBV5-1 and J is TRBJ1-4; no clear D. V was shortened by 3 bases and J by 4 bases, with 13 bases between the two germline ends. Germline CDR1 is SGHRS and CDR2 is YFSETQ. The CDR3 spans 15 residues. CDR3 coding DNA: TGCGCCAGCAGCTATCAGGCAAGCCGTAATGAAAAACTGTTTTTT. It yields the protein CASSYQASRNEKLFF.

DNA for the CDR3: TGTGCCAGCAGTCTGGAGGCCCAGTACTTC. Its translation is CASSLEAQYF. V and J are TRBV2 and TRBJ2-5, with a weak D call TRBD2 (5 bases). V lost 5 bases, J lost 9 bases, and 7 bases lay in between. CDR3 length: 10 residues. Germline V CDR1 and CDR2: SNHLY, FYNNEI.

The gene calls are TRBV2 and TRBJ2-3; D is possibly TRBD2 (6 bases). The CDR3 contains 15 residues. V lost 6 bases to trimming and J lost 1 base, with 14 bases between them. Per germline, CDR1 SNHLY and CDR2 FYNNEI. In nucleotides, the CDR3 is TGTGCCAGCAGCGGAGGGGCAGGACGCACAGATACGCAGTATTTT. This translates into CASSGGAGRTDTQYF.

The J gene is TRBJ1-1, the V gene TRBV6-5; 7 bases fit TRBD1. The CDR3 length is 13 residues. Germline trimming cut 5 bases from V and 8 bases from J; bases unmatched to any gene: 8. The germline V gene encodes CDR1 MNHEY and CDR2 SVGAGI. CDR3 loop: CASSQPGTAEAFF. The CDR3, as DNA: TGTGCCAGCAGTCAGCCCGGGACAGCCGAAGCTTTCTTT.

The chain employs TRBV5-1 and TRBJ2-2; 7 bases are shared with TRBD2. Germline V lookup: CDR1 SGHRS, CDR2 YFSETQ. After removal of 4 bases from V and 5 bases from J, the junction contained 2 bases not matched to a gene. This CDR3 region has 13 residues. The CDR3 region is CASSREGTGELFF. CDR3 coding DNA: TGCGCCAGCAGCAGGGAGGGTACCGGGGAGCTGTTTTTT.

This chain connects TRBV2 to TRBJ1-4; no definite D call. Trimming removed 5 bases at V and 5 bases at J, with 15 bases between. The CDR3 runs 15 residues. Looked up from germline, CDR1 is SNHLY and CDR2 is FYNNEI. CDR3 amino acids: CASSMEGSPNEKLFF. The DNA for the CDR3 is TGTGCCAGCAGTATGGAGGGCAGCCCAAATGAAAAACTGTTTTTT.

CDR3 region: CASSFRGGPYEQYF. CDR3 nucleotide sequence: TGTGCCAGCAGCTTCCGAGGGGGCCCCTACGAGCAGTACTTC. The V call is TRBV7-8, the J call TRBJ2-7; 7 bases map to TRBD1. There are 14 residues in the CDR3. V gave up 3 bases and J gave up 2 bases; unmatched junction bases: 4. Germline V gives CDR1 SGHVS, CDR2 FQNEAQ.

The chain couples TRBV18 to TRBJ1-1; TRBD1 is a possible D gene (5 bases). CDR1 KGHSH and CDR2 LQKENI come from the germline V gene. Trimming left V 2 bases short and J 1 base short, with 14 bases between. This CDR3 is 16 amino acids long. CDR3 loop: CASSPEQVKGNTEAFF. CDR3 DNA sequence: TGTGCCAGCTCACCAGAACAGGTGAAGGGGAACACTGAAGCTTTCTTT.

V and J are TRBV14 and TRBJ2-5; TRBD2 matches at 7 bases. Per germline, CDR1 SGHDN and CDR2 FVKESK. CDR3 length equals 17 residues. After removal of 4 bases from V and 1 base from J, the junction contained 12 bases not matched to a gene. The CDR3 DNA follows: TGTGCCAGCAGCCCTGCTTCTGGGCGCGGGGGCCAAGAGACCCAGTACTTC. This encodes CASSPASGRGGQETQYF.

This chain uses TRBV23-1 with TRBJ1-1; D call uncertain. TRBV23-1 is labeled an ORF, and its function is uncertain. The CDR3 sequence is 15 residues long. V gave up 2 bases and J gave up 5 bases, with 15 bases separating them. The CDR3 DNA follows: TGCGCCAGCAGTCAACCTTCGACACGGTGTACTGAAGCTTTCTTT. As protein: CASSQPSTRCTEAFF.

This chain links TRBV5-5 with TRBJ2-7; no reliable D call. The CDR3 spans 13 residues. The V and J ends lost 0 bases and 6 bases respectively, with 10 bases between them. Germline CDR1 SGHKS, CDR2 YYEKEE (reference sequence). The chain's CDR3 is CASSLVTPGEQYF. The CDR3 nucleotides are TGTGCCAGCAGCTTGGTCACTCCTGGCGAGCAGTACTTC.

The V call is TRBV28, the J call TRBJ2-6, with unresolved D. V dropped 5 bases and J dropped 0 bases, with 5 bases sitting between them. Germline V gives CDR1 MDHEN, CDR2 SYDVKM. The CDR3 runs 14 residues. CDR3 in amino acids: CASSTSSGANVLTF. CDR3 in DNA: TGTGCCAGCAGTACATCCTCTGGGGCCAACGTCCTGACTTTC. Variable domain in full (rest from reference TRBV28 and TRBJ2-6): DVKVTQSSRYLVKRTGEKVFLECVQDMDHENMFWYRQDPGLGLRLIYFSYDVKMKEKGDIPEGYSVSREKKERFSLILESASTNQTSMYLCASSTSSGANVLTFGAGSRLTVL.

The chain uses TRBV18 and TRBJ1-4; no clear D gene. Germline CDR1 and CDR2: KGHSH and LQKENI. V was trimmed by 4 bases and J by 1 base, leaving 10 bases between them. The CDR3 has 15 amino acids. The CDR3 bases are TGTGCCAGCTCACGAAACACGGGAACTAATGAAAAACTGTTTTTT. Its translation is CASSRNTGTNEKLFF.

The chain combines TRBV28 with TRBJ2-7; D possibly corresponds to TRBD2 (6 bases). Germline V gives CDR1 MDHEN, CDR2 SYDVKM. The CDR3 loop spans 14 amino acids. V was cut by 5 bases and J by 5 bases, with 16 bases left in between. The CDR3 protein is CASSTPGGSHEQYF. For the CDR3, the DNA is TGTGCCAGCAGTACCCCAGGAGGGAGCCACGAGCAGTACTTC.

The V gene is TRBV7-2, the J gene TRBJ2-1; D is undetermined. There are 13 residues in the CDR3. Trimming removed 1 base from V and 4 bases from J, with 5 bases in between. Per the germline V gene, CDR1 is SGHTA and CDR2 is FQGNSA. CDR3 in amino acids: CASSLGRYNEQFF. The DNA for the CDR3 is TGTGCCAGCAGCTTAGGTCGGTACAATGAGCAGTTCTTC.